This T cell receptor beta chain stems from a study of T cells after yellow fever vaccination. At the level of the study: Fractions with few cells were prepared using SMART-Seq v4 Ultra Low Input.

MiXCR was run by TCRdb on the 5' RACE reads, yielding one entry per CDR3 protein. The table records roughly 300,000 distinct CDR3 sequences, less than 9.5% of them present only once. Study results and limitations: After the booster, over 95% of CD4 and 88% of CD8 primary-response clones were re-detected. Researchers report a weaker secondary response that nonetheless peaked faster, day 5 versus 15.

The CDR3 consists of 13 residues. Germline CDR1 and CDR2: DFQATT and SNEGSKA (reference sequence). The V and J ends lost 7 bases and 4 bases, in that order; junction bases with no gene match: 6. Concerning this clonotype: Its specificity is unknown.

The TCR sequence derives from a man younger than 35 who received the YFV17D yellow fever vaccine. The sequences come from PBMCs, collected about 41 days after the first yellow fever vaccination. The chain has TRBV20-1 and TRBJ2-5; 10 positions agree with TRBD1. Here the CDR3 reads CSERGQGIETQYF. CDR3 DNA: TGCAGTGAGCGGGGACAGGGGATAGAGACCCAGTACTTC.